A selection of T cell receptor beta chains follows, all from one sample in a study of cytomegalovirus exposure and HLA in healthy donors. Assay: immunoSEQ multiplex PCR; the TCRdb copy retains only in-frame clones and omits some. The repertoire consists of about 180,000 clones, with roughly 86% occurring once and the leading ten covering approximately 2.4%. Sequenced input: PBMCs. The receptors come from a man between 18 and 29 years old in good health and CMV-seropositive. Each CDR3 is given with its conserved first and last residue. Each record gives: CDR3 protein, CDR3 DNA, CDR3 length, D gene, V gene, clone size, J gene. The D gene is left open where the match is weak. Clone size appears in some rows only: once, few, many, or a class for an expanded clone.

CDR3aa: CASERASSSGNTIYF; CDR3nt: TGTGCCAGCGAGAGGGCCTCGAGCTCTGGAAACACCATATATTTT; len: 15; d_gene: NA; v_gene: TRBV13; abundance: NA; j_gene: TRBJ1-3
CDR3aa: CASSLRASRGTGRSSYNEQFF; CDR3nt: TGTGCCAGCAGTTTAAGGGCCTCAAGGGGGACAGGCCGGAGCTCCTACAATGAGCAGTTCTTC; len: 21; d_gene: TRBD1; v_gene: TRBV27; abundance: once; j_gene: TRBJ2-1
CDR3aa: CASSQDRDRAMNTGELFF; CDR3nt: TGCGCCAGCAGCCAAGACCGGGACAGGGCTATGAACACCGGGGAGCTGTTTTTT; len: 18; d_gene: TRBD1; v_gene: TRBV4-3; abundance: NA; j_gene: TRBJ2-2
CDR3aa: CASSRGQGGTGELFF; CDR3nt: TGTGCCAGCAGCCGGGGACAGGGCGGCACCGGGGAGCTGTTTTTT; len: 15; d_gene: TRBD1; v_gene: TRBV4-2; abundance: NA; j_gene: TRBJ2-2
CDR3aa: CATSGHEDEQYF; CDR3nt: TGTGCCACCAGCGGCCACGAGGACGAGCAGTACTTC; len: 12; d_gene: NA; v_gene: TRBV15; abundance: NA; j_gene: TRBJ2-7
CDR3aa: CASSLTYSNTEAFF; CDR3nt: TGTGCCAGCAGTTTAACCTATTCGAACACTGAAGCTTTCTTT; len: 14; d_gene: NA; v_gene: TRBV27; abundance: NA; j_gene: TRBJ1-1
CDR3aa: CASRDVVPSGFSGELFF; CDR3nt: TGTGCCAGCAGAGACGTAGTGCCTAGCGGGTTTTCCGGGGAGCTGTTTTTT; len: 17; d_gene: TRBD2; v_gene: TRBV7-6; abundance: once; j_gene: TRBJ2-2
CDR3aa: CASSLFGEGNQPQHF; CDR3nt: TGTGCCAGCAGCTTGTTTGGGGAGGGCAATCAGCCCCAGCATTTT; len: 15; d_gene: NA; v_gene: TRBV5-8; abundance: few; j_gene: TRBJ1-5
CDR3aa: CASSDLTSGRGGELFF; CDR3nt: TGTGCCAGCAGTGATTTGACTAGCGGGAGAGGGGGGGAGCTGTTTTTT; len: 16; d_gene: TRBD2; v_gene: TRBV25-1; abundance: NA; j_gene: TRBJ2-2
CDR3aa: CASSPYNEQFF; CDR3nt: TGTGCCAGCAGTCCATACAATGAGCAGTTCTTC; len: 11; d_gene: NA; v_gene: TRBV6-6; abundance: NA; j_gene: TRBJ2-1
CDR3aa: CATGGRPYYEQYF; CDR3nt: TGTGCCACCGGTGGGAGGCCCTACTACGAGCAGTACTTC; len: 13; d_gene: NA; v_gene: TRBV28; abundance: NA; j_gene: TRBJ2-7
CDR3aa: CASRTGGYEQYF; CDR3nt: TGTGCCAGCAGGACCGGGGGATACGAGCAGTACTTC; len: 12; d_gene: NA; v_gene: TRBV2; abundance: NA; j_gene: TRBJ2-7
CDR3aa: CASRPDGVAFSTDTQYF; CDR3nt: TGTGCCAGCAGGCCGGATGGGGTAGCGTTTAGCACAGATACGCAGTATTTT; len: 17; d_gene: NA; v_gene: TRBV13; abundance: NA; j_gene: TRBJ2-3
CDR3aa: CASSLTGLNTEAFF; CDR3nt: TGCGCCAGCAGCTTAACAGGGTTGAACACTGAAGCTTTCTTT; len: 14; d_gene: NA; v_gene: TRBV5-1; abundance: once; j_gene: TRBJ1-1
CDR3aa: CASSIRQGFTDTQYF; CDR3nt: TGTGCCAGTAGTATCAGACAGGGCTTTACAGATACGCAGTATTTT; len: 15; d_gene: TRBD1; v_gene: TRBV19; abundance: NA; j_gene: TRBJ2-3
CDR3aa: CASSVERNEQYF; CDR3nt: TGTGCCAGCAGTGTTGAGAGAAACGAGCAGTACTTC; len: 12; d_gene: NA; v_gene: TRBV6-5; abundance: NA; j_gene: TRBJ2-7
CDR3aa: CASSFTSGRIYEQYF; CDR3nt: TGTGCCAGCAGCTTTACTAGCGGGAGAATCTACGAGCAGTACTTC; len: 15; d_gene: TRBD2; v_gene: TRBV7-8; abundance: NA; j_gene: TRBJ2-7
CDR3aa: CASSYSAGIYEQYF; CDR3nt: TGTGCCAGCAGTTATTCGGCAGGGATCTACGAGCAGTACTTC; len: 14; d_gene: NA; v_gene: TRBV6-5; abundance: NA; j_gene: TRBJ2-7
CDR3aa: CASSPGTSNWDTQYF; CDR3nt: TGTGCCAGCAGCCCCGGGACTAGTAATTGGGATACGCAGTATTTT; len: 15; d_gene: TRBD2; v_gene: TRBV9; abundance: NA; j_gene: TRBJ2-3
CDR3aa: CASSSVGLQGGGGSGQYF; CDR3nt: TGCGCCAGCAGCTCTGTCGGTTTACAGGGGGGAGGAGGTTCGGGGCAGTACTTC; len: 18; d_gene: TRBD1; v_gene: TRBV4-1; abundance: NA; j_gene: TRBJ2-7
CDR3aa: CASSHLDMASEQYF; CDR3nt: TGCGCCAGCAGCCACCTGGACATGGCGAGCGAGCAGTACTTC; len: 14; d_gene: NA; v_gene: TRBV4-1; abundance: NA; j_gene: TRBJ2-7
CDR3aa: CATSAGAASNQPQHF; CDR3nt: TGTGCCACCAGCGCAGGGGCGGCTAGCAATCAGCCCCAGCATTTT; len: 15; d_gene: NA; v_gene: TRBV15; abundance: NA; j_gene: TRBJ1-5
CDR3aa: CASSLTLQADTQYF; CDR3nt: TGTGCCAGCAGCCTCACATTGCAGGCAGATACGCAGTATTTT; len: 14; d_gene: NA; v_gene: TRBV7-9; abundance: once; j_gene: TRBJ2-3
CDR3aa: CASSGGTPNEKLFF; CDR3nt: TGTGCCAGCAGCGGCGGGACTCCGAATGAAAAACTGTTTTTT; len: 14; d_gene: NA; v_gene: TRBV5-4; abundance: NA; j_gene: TRBJ1-4
CDR3aa: CASSYSIGGALGYTF; CDR3nt: TGTGCCAGCAGTTACTCGATTGGCGGTGCCCTTGGCTACACCTTC; len: 15; d_gene: NA; v_gene: TRBV6-5; abundance: NA; j_gene: TRBJ1-2
CDR3aa: CASSSNSATNEKLFF; CDR3nt: TGCGCCAGCAGCTCAAACAGTGCAACTAATGAAAAACTGTTTTTT; len: 15; d_gene: NA; v_gene: TRBV5-1; abundance: NA; j_gene: TRBJ1-4
CDR3aa: CASSAGQTSLYYTF; CDR3nt: TGTGCCAGCAGCGCCGGTCAGACATCACTTTACTACACCTTC; len: 14; d_gene: NA; v_gene: TRBV9; abundance: NA; j_gene: TRBJ1-2
CDR3aa: CASSVARDSVVNSPLHF; CDR3nt: TGTGCCAGCAGCGTAGCTAGGGACAGCGTCGTGAATTCACCCCTCCACTTT; len: 17; d_gene: TRBD1; v_gene: TRBV9; abundance: NA; j_gene: TRBJ1-6
CDR3aa: CASSSQFLAVSEDGYTF; CDR3nt: TGTGCCAGCAGCTCACAGTTCCTGGCGGTATCGGAGGATGGCTACACCTTC; len: 17; d_gene: NA; v_gene: TRBV7-2; abundance: NA; j_gene: TRBJ1-2
CDR3aa: CASTEGASGYTF; CDR3nt: TGTGCCAGCACAGAGGGGGCCTCTGGCTACACCTTC; len: 12; d_gene: TRBD1; v_gene: TRBV2; abundance: many; j_gene: TRBJ1-2
CDR3aa: CAWRTQGSNQPQHF; CDR3nt: TGTGCCTGGAGGACTCAGGGAAGCAATCAGCCCCAGCATTTT; len: 14; d_gene: NA; v_gene: TRBV30; abundance: NA; j_gene: TRBJ1-5
CDR3aa: CASTKTGSGPNEKLFF; CDR3nt: TGTGCCAGTACCAAGACAGGGTCGGGGCCAAATGAAAAACTGTTTTTT; len: 16; d_gene: TRBD1; v_gene: TRBV19; abundance: NA; j_gene: TRBJ1-4
CDR3aa: CASSPSLAGAYEQYF; CDR3nt: TGCGCCAGCAGCCCCTCTCTAGCGGGGGCCTACGAGCAGTACTTC; len: 15; d_gene: TRBD2; v_gene: TRBV4-3; abundance: NA; j_gene: TRBJ2-7
CDR3aa: CASSIEERAPYNEQFF; CDR3nt: TGTGCCAGTAGTATAGAGGAGCGGGCCCCCTACAATGAGCAGTTCTTC; len: 16; d_gene: NA; v_gene: TRBV19; abundance: NA; j_gene: TRBJ2-1
CDR3aa: CASSLSPREAQHF; CDR3nt: TGTGCCAGCAGTTTGAGCCCGAGGGAGGCCCAGCATTTT; len: 13; d_gene: NA; v_gene: TRBV27; abundance: NA; j_gene: TRBJ1-5
CDR3aa: CSVEGRRGRIF; CDR3nt: TGCAGCGTTGAAGGGAGGAGGGGCCGGATCTTC; len: 11; d_gene: NA; v_gene: TRBV29-1; abundance: NA; j_gene: TRBJ1-2
CDR3aa: CASSRTGAKFLSYEQYF; CDR3nt: TGTGCCAGCAGCCGAACAGGGGCAAAATTCCTCTCCTACGAGCAGTACTTC; len: 17; d_gene: TRBD1; v_gene: TRBV11-2; abundance: once; j_gene: TRBJ2-7
CDR3aa: CASSPWETRFPQPQHF; CDR3nt: TGTGCCAGCAGTCCATGGGAAACTAGGTTCCCTCAGCCCCAGCATTTT; len: 16; d_gene: NA; v_gene: TRBV2; abundance: NA; j_gene: TRBJ1-5
CDR3aa: CASSSFNSPLHF; CDR3nt: TGTGCCAGCAGCTCCTTTAATTCACCCCTCCACTTT; len: 12; d_gene: NA; v_gene: TRBV7-9; abundance: NA; j_gene: TRBJ1-6
CDR3aa: CAIRVGLAYEQYF; CDR3nt: TGTGCCATCAGAGTGGGACTAGCCTACGAGCAGTACTTC; len: 13; d_gene: TRBD2; v_gene: TRBV10-3; abundance: few; j_gene: TRBJ2-7
CDR3aa: CASSQGPSMGEQFF; CDR3nt: TGCGCCAGCAGCCAGGGCCCCTCCATGGGTGAGCAGTTCTTC; len: 14; d_gene: NA; v_gene: TRBV4-3; abundance: NA; j_gene: TRBJ2-1
CDR3aa: CATDQPQHF; CDR3nt: TGTGCCACGGATCAGCCCCAGCATTTT; len: 9; d_gene: NA; v_gene: TRBV6-6; abundance: once; j_gene: TRBJ1-5